Below, one T cell receptor (beta chain) is given with its context. Antigen unknown. This sample was taken from a study of cytomegalovirus exposure and HLA in healthy donors. Findings and limits, study-wide: Analysis performed later found roughly 17,000 TCR beta sequences associated with HLA alleles at 0.05 false discovery rate. Accounts indicate the classifier identified cytomegalovirus status with strong specificity and sensitivity.

CDR3 size: 16 residues. With 60 Vbeta and 13 Jbeta primers, the PCR was carried out. Only in-frame clones appear in the TCRdb table, and some are missing; sequencing was by immunoSEQ multiplex PCR. The profile shows 80,000 to 100,000 clones, 70% of them singletons. The sequence derives from a man over 45 in good health and CMV-seronegative. Material for sequencing was PBMCs. The chain employs TRBV21-1 and TRBJ1-5; the table's D call, TRBD1, has no DNA check behind it. TRBV21-1 is classified as a pseudogene. The CDR3 reads CASSKAPVSCNQPQHF. The CDR3 region has the DNA TGTGCCAGCAGCAAAGCCCCAGTGTCTTGCAATCAGCCCCAGCATTTT.